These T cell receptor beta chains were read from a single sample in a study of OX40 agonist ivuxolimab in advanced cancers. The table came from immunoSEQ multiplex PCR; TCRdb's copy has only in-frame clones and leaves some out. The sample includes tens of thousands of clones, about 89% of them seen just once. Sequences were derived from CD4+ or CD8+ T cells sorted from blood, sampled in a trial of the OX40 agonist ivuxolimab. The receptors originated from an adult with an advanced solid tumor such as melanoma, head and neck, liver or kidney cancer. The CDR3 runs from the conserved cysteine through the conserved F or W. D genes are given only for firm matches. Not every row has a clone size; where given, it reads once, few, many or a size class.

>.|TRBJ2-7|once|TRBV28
TGTGCCAGCAGGGCCGTCGGGACAATCTACGAGCAGTACTTC
CASRAVGTIYEQYF
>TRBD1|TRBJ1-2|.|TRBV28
TGTGCCAGCAGTTCATCCGGACAGGATGGCTACACCTTC
CASSSSGQDGYTF
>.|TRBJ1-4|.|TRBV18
TGTGCCAGCTCACTGACAGCCCAACTAGAAAAACTGTTTTTT
CASSLTAQLEKLFF
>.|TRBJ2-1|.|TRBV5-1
TGCGCCAGCAGCTTGTTTGGGGGGGAGCAGTTCTTC
CASSLFGGEQFF
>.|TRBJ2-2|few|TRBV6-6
TGTGCCAGCAGTTATGCGGGTGGACTCACCGGGGAGCTGTTTTTT
CASSYAGGLTGELFF
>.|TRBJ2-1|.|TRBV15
TGTGCCACCAGCAGAGATCGTGGGATGGGTGAGCAGTTCTTC
CATSRDRGMGEQFF
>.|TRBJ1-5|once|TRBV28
TGTGCCAGCAGGACTCCGGTCCCTAGCAATCAGCCCCAGCATTTT
CASRTPVPSNQPQHF
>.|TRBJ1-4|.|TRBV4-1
TGCGCCAGCAGCCAAGATGTCAATGAAAAACTGTTTTTT
CASSQDVNEKLFF
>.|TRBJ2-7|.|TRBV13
TGTGCCAGCAGCGCTGGTAGCGAGCAGTACTTC
CASSAGSEQYF
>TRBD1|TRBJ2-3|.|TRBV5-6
TGTGCCAGCAGCTTGGTTAACAGGGGGAGCGCAGATACGCAGTATTTT
CASSLVNRGSADTQYF
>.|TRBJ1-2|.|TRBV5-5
TGTGCCAGCAGCCGGACCGACGGCGGCTATGGCTACACCTTC
CASSRTDGGYGYTF
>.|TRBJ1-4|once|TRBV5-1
TGCGCCAGCAGGGACCCGGGACTCACTCTTGAAAAACTGTTTTTT
CASRDPGLTLEKLFF
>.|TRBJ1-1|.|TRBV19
TGTGCCAGTAGGTCGTCACTAGAGAACACTGAAGCTTTCTTT
CASRSSLENTEAFF
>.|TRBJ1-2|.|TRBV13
TGTGCCAGCAGCTTAGGGCAGGAGGGGTTCTATGGCTACACCTTC
CASSLGQEGFYGYTF
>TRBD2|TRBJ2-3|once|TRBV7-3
TGTGCCAGCAGCTCCCCAATAGCGGGAGGCCCAGGGGATACGCAGTATTTT
CASSSPIAGGPGDTQYF
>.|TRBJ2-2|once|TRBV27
TGTGCCAGCAGTTCTGGGCTGAACACCGGGGAGCTGTTTTTT
CASSSGLNTGELFF